This TCR beta chain was obtained from a study of blood T cells in healthy people across ages. Then a second PCR, running roughly 7 to 11 cycles, was carried out with a sample-barcoded 5' primer and a J-beta primer mix. Using its own MiXCR run on the 5' RACE reads, TCRdb lists one record per CDR3 protein. The table has over 1,500,000 distinct CDR3 sequences, 40% to 55% seen once; the top ten hold 2.1%. Sequences were obtained from blood. This TCR was recovered from a woman aged 40 to 55 in good health.

CDR3 amino acids: CSASVKVYEQYF. CDR3 in DNA: TGCAGTGCTAGTGTTAAGGTATACGAGCAGTACTTC. This chain connects TRBV20-1 to TRBJ2-7; no definite D call. CDR3 length equals 12 residues. V was shortened by 3 bases and J by 4 bases, with 10 bases between the two germline ends. Germline V lookup: CDR1 DFQATT, CDR2 SNEGSKA (reference sequence).